A selection of T cell receptor beta chains follows, all from one sample in a study of Graves' ophthalmopathy and Graves' hyperthyroidism. MiXCR, applied by TCRdb to the multiplex PCR reads, yields one record per CDR3 protein. The sample carries about 390,000 distinct CDR3 sequences, approximately 18% recorded once. Sequenced sample: peripheral blood. These receptors were taken from an adult woman with stable Graves' hyperthyroidism. Both conserved end residues are part of each CDR3. The D gene is left open where the match is weak. Rows may omit the clone size; those that give it use once, few, many or a size class.

size,J,D,V,CDR3,DNA
few,TRBJ1-1,NA,TRBV3-1,CASSQETGSPEAFF,TGTGCCAGCAGCCAAGAAACAGGGAGCCCTGAAGCTTTCTTT
many,TRBJ1-5,NA,TRBV6-2/TRBV6-3,CASSFGGAGNSGQPQHF,TGTGCCAGCAGTTTCGGTGGAGCAGGGAATTCGGGTCAGCCCCAGCATTTT
NA,TRBJ2-3,NA,TRBV6-5,CASSYQSSTDTQYF,TGTGCCAGCAGTTACCAGTCTAGCACAGATACGCAGTATTTT
once,TRBJ1-1,TRBD1,TRBV7-9,CASSLGTGDTEAFF,TGTGCCAGCAGCTTAGGCACAGGGGACACTGAAGCTTTCTTT
many,TRBJ2-2,NA,TRBV6-1,CAGGGNTGELFF,TGTGCCGGGGGAGGGAACACCGGGGAGCTGTTTTTT
many,TRBJ2-7,TRBD2,TRBV27,CASSLGTSGTYEQYF,TGTGCCAGCAGTTTAGGGACTAGCGGTACCTACGAGCAGTACTTC
many,TRBJ1-5,NA,TRBV6-1,CASRSIRENQPQHF,TGTGCCAGCAGATCAATTAGGGAGAATCAGCCCCAGCATTTT
NA,TRBJ2-5,NA,TRBV6-2/TRBV6-3,CATRFRAETQYF,TGTGCCACCAGATTTCGAGCGGAGACCCAGTACTTC
few,TRBJ1-1,NA,TRBV6-5,CASSFRESNTEAFF,TGTGCCAGCAGTTTCAGGGAGTCGAACACTGAAGCTTTCTTT
many,TRBJ1-2,NA,TRBV28,CASRPGQRSYGYTF,TGTGCCAGCAGACCCGGACAGCGCAGCTATGGCTACACCTTC
many,TRBJ2-2,TRBD2,TRBV11-2,CASSFRLVAGEYTGELFF,TGTGCCAGCAGCTTCAGATTAGTAGCGGGAGAATACACCGGGGAGCTGTTTTTT
many,TRBJ1-1,NA,TRBV6-5,CASKPGLLNTEAFF,TGTGCCAGTAAACCCGGACTCCTGAACACTGAAGCTTTCTTT
NA,TRBJ2-5,NA,TRBV19,CASFRDTQETQYF,TGTGCCAGTTTCCGGGACACCCAAGAGACCCAGTACTTC
many,TRBJ1-1,TRBD1,TRBV5-1,CASSLTADRGLPRTEAFF,TGCGCCAGCAGCTTGACCGCGGACAGGGGGCTGCCTCGGACTGAAGCTTTCTTT
many,TRBJ2-7,NA,TRBV2,CASKEAGLPDYEQYF,TGTGCCAGCAAAGAGGCGGGACTGCCAGACTACGAGCAGTACTTC
many,TRBJ2-7,TRBD1,TRBV28,CASGQGFYEQYF,TGTGCCAGCGGACAGGGATTCTACGAGCAGTACTTC
many,TRBJ2-5,TRBD1,TRBV10-2,CASATGVGAETQYF,TGCGCCAGCGCGACAGGGGTGGGGGCAGAGACCCAGTACTTC
NA,TRBJ2-7,NA,TRBV5-1,CASSLAGMSEQYF,TGCGCCAGCAGCTTGGCCGGGATGAGCGAGCAGTACTTC
many,TRBJ2-5,NA,TRBV5-1,CASSLGEYQETQYF,TGCGCCAGCAGCTTAGGGGAGTACCAAGAGACCCAGTACTTC
NA,TRBJ1-1,NA,TRBV27,CAASGQKNTEAFF,TGTGCCGCATCAGGACAAAAGAACACTGAAGCTTTCTTT
many,TRBJ2-7,TRBD1,TRBV27,CASSLGAGQGYEQYF,TGTGCCAGCAGTTTGGGGGCGGGACAGGGCTACGAGCAGTACTTC
NA,TRBJ2-7,TRBD2,TRBV6-5,CASSYSTSGRAHEQYF,TGTGCCAGCAGTTACTCAACTAGCGGGAGGGCCCACGAGCAGTACTTC
many,TRBJ2-5,NA,TRBV2,CASSPLRLSSQRETQYF,TGTGCCAGCAGTCCCCTCCGTTTAAGCTCCCAGAGGGAGACCCAGTACTTC
few,TRBJ2-7,NA,TRBV4-1,CASSVRDSHEVEQYF,TGCGCCAGCAGCGTCCGGGACTCTCACGAGGTCGAGCAGTACTTC
NA,TRBJ2-7,NA,TRBV5-1,CASRLEAENYEQYF,TGCGCCAGCAGATTGGAGGCAGAAAATTACGAGCAGTACTTC
NA,TRBJ1-5,NA,TRBV30,CAWSVPRTSVHQPQHF,TGTGCCTGGAGTGTACCCCGGACTAGCGTCCATCAGCCCCAGCATTTT
many,TRBJ1-2,TRBD1,TRBV12-3/TRBV12-4,CASRPTGANYGYTF,TGTGCCAGCAGACCGACAGGGGCGAACTATGGCTACACCTTC
many,TRBJ2-2,NA,TRBV7-9,CASSPSSGRLAGELFF,TGTGCCAGCAGCCCAAGCTCGGGACGCCTGGCCGGGGAGCTGTTTTTT
many,TRBJ1-1,NA,TRBV9,CASSVDHNTEAFF,TGTGCCAGCAGCGTAGATCATAACACTGAAGCTTTCTTT
NA,TRBJ2-2,NA,TRBV7-9,CASSLAGVSTGELFF,TGTGCCAGCAGCTTAGCGGGAGTCTCCACCGGGGAGCTGTTTTTT
NA,TRBJ2-7,NA,TRBV29-1,CSAGRGLAYEQYF,TGCAGCGCCGGTCGGGGCCTCGCCTACGAGCAGTACTTC
many,TRBJ1-1,TRBD1,TRBV7-8,CASSPQTGGWDTEAFF,TGTGCCAGCAGCCCCCAGACAGGGGGCTGGGACACTGAAGCTTTCTTT
many,TRBJ2-7,TRBD2,TRBV6-5,CASSSGGGRVSYEQYF,TGTGCCAGCAGTTCCGGCGGCGGGAGGGTCTCCTACGAGCAGTACTTC
many,TRBJ1-5,TRBD1,TRBV7-2,CASSRTGGKGQPQHF,TGTGCCAGCAGTCGGACAGGGGGGAAAGGTCAGCCCCAGCATTTT
many,TRBJ1-2,TRBD1,TRBV29-1,CSVDQTGGYGYTF,TGCAGCGTTGACCAGACAGGGGGCTATGGCTACACCTTC
many,TRBJ2-7,TRBD1,TRBV12-3/TRBV12-4,CASSFRGQGSSYEQYF,TGTGCCAGCAGCTTTAGGGGGCAGGGGAGCTCCTACGAGCAGTACTTC
few,TRBJ2-5,NA,TRBV12-3/TRBV12-4,CASSFRKTQYF,TGTGCCAGCAGTTTTAGGAAGACCCAGTACTTC
many,TRBJ1-1,NA,TRBV4-3,CASSQGSLGYTEAFF,TGCGCCAGCAGCCAAGGTTCGCTGGGGTACACTGAAGCTTTCTTT
many,TRBJ2-7,NA,TRBV11-2,CASSPIRGFNEQYF,TGTGCCAGCAGCCCGATCAGGGGTTTCAACGAGCAGTACTTC
few,TRBJ2-7,TRBD1,TRBV5-6,CASSFTGTGGNEQYF,TGTGCCAGCAGCTTCACAGGGACAGGGGGAAACGAGCAGTACTTC
NA,TRBJ1-6,NA,TRBV2,CASSDDPPLHF,TGTGCCAGCAGTGATGATCCACCCCTCCACTTT
many,TRBJ1-1,NA,TRBV29-1,CSVENPSNRMFSEAFF,TGCAGCGTTGAAAACCCTTCAAACAGGATGTTTAGTGAAGCTTTCTTT
many,TRBJ1-2,TRBD1,TRBV5-1,CASSFGTDYGYTF,TGCGCCAGCAGCTTTGGGACAGACTATGGCTACACCTTC
many,TRBJ1-5,NA,TRBV12-5,CASGSPGRSNQPQHF,TGTGCTAGTGGCTCACCGGGACGGAGCAATCAGCCCCAGCATTTT
many,TRBJ2-7,NA,TRBV6-5,CASSANSYEQYF,TGTGCCAGTTCTGCGAACTCCTACGAGCAGTACTTC
many,TRBJ2-5,NA,TRBV7-9,CASSPGREETQYF,TGTGCCAGCAGCCCGGGACGAGAAGAGACCCAGTACTTC
many,TRBJ1-5,NA,TRBV11-2,CASSTSMERNQPQHF,TGTGCCAGCAGCACAAGTATGGAGCGCAATCAGCCCCAGCATTTT
many,TRBJ2-4,NA,TRBV10-3,CAISETHSVSEQYF,TGTGCCATCAGTGAGACACATTCGGTTAGTGAACAGTACTTC
many,TRBJ2-2,NA,TRBV20-1,CSATRKTANTGELFF,TGCAGTGCTACTCGGAAGACAGCGAACACCGGGGAGCTGTTTTTT